What follows are 25 T cell receptor beta chains derived from one specimen sequenced in a study of cytomegalovirus exposure and HLA in healthy donors. This PCR relied on a set of 60 Vbeta primers and 13 Jbeta primers. Repertoires were generated with immunoSEQ multiplex PCR, while TCRdb's copy carries only in-frame clones and drops some. This sample's clone table lists roughly 200,000 clones. The sample taken for sequencing was PBMCs. The receptors originated from a man aged 25-45 years in good health and CMV-seronegative.

The rearrangement joins TRBV19 to TRBJ2-7; D perhaps matches TRBD2 (5 bases). CDR3 size: 12 residues. Germline V gene data show CDR1 as LNHDA and CDR2 as SQIVND (reference sequence). V gave up 5 bases and J gave up 2 bases, with 7 bases separating them. The CDR3 DNA follows: TGTGCCAGTAGTTCCGGGGCCTACGAGCAGTACTTC. It translates to CASSSGAYEQYF. Variable domain in full (rest from reference TRBV19 and TRBJ2-7): DGGITQSPKYLFRKEGQNVTLSCEQNLNHDAMYWYRQDPGQGLRLIYYSQIVNDFQKGDIAEGYSVSREKKESFPLTVTSAQKNPTAFYLCASSSGAYEQYFGPGTRLTVT.

The chain couples TRBV5-4 to TRBJ2-7; 8 bases fit TRBD1. Germline CDR1 SGHNT, CDR2 YYREEE (reference sequence). Trimming removed 4 bases from V and 2 bases from J; junction bases left unmatched: 11. The CDR3 loop spans 16 amino acids. CDR3 loop: CASSGPTGALPYEQYF. The CDR3 DNA follows: TGTGCCAGCAGCGGGCCGACAGGGGCGCTCCCCTACGAGCAGTACTTC.

The rearrangement links TRBV9 to TRBJ1-1, with TRBD1 matching 7 bases. Trimming took 0 bases from V and 7 from J; bases not matched to a gene: 9. The CDR3 extends over 15 amino acids. Per the germline V gene, CDR1 is SGDLS and CDR2 is YYNGEE. CDR3 sequence reads: CASSVEDLQGFEAFF. The CDR3 nucleotides read TGTGCCAGCAGCGTAGAAGATCTACAGGGGTTTGAAGCTTTCTTT.

The chain links TRBV27 to TRBJ1-2; 8 bases fit TRBD1. The V segment lost 5 bases and the J segment 4 bases; nucleotides outside the gene matches: 6. The CDR3 spans 14 residues. The germline V gene has CDR1 MNHEY and CDR2 SMNVEV (reference sequence). The CDR3 is CASSPGGAFYGYTF. The CDR3 DNA is TGTGCCAGCAGTCCAGGGGGCGCGTTCTATGGCTACACCTTC.

The J gene is TRBJ2-3, the V gene TRBV5-1; 10 bases are a match to TRBD2. In germline, CDR1 is SGHRS, CDR2 YFSETQ. CDR3 length: 19 residues. V gave up 0 bases and J gave up 2 bases; unmatched junction bases: 12. CDR3 sequence reads: CASSLGVAGGHTNTDTQYF. CDR3 coding DNA: TGCGCCAGCAGCTTGGGAGTAGCGGGGGGCCACACCAACACAGATACGCAGTATTTT. Supplemented by reference TRBV5-1 and TRBJ2-3, the full variable domain reads KAGVTQTPRYLIKTRGQQVTLSCSPISGHRSVSWYQQTPGQGLQFLFEYFSETQRNKGNFPGRFSGRQFSNSRSEMNVSTLELGDSALYLCASSLGVAGGHTNTDTQYFGPGTRLTVL.

The rearrangement links TRBV29-1 to TRBJ2-5, with TRBD2 matching 11 bases. The junction had 21 bases not matched to a gene; V was cut back by 7 bases and J by 5 bases. The CDR3 contains 18 residues. Germline assignment: CDR1 SQVTM and CDR2 ANQGSEA. The CDR3 spells CSGGGGTSGSGWGETQYF. CDR3 DNA sequence: TGCAGCGGGGGGGGAGGAACTAGCGGGAGCGGTTGGGGTGAGACCCAGTACTTC. Using reference TRBV29-1 and TRBJ2-5 for the parts outside the CDR3, the full variable domain is SAVISQKPSRDICQRGTSLTIQCQVDSQVTMMFWYRQQPGQSLTLIATANQGSEATYESGFVIDKFPISRPNLTFSTLTVSNMSPEDSSIYLCSGGGGTSGSGWGETQYFGPGTRLLVL.

The chain is built from TRBV28 and TRBJ2-7; D possibly corresponds to TRBD1 (5 bases). The V gene lost 2 bases and the J gene lost 6 bases, with 14 bases spanning the gap. The CDR3 totals 14 residues. CDR1 is MDHEN and CDR2 is SYDVKM in the germline V gene. CDR3 sequence reads: CASSLGKGYTEQYF. The CDR3 DNA sequence: TGTGCCAGCAGTTTAGGGAAGGGGTACACCGAGCAGTACTTC.

The chain uses TRBV18 and TRBJ1-1; no clear D. Trimming took off 2 bases at V and 2 bases at J, with 21 bases between the two ends. Germline V gene data show CDR1 as KGHSH and CDR2 as LQKENI. The CDR3 is made up of 18 amino acids. CDR3 protein: CASSPKSWRPNDNTEAFF. CDR3 DNA sequence: TGTGCCAGCTCACCAAAGTCCTGGCGGCCCAATGACAACACTGAAGCTTTCTTT.

The genes are TRBV6-4 and TRBJ2-5, with 8 nucleotides matching TRBD2. This CDR3 has 14 residues. Germline values: CDR1 MRHNA, CDR2 SNTAGT. V was pared by 6 bases and J by 5 bases, with 8 bases of the junction left unmatched. The CDR3 loop reads CASSLRGGEETQYF. The CDR3 region has the DNA TGTGCCAGCAGCCTCCGGGGGGGAGAGGAGACCCAGTACTTC.

The chain joins TRBV7-2 to TRBJ2-3, with D maybe TRBD2 (6 bases). The germline V gene encodes CDR1 SGHTA and CDR2 FQGNSA. V lost 3 bases to trimming and J lost 4 bases, with 17 bases between them. The CDR3 length is 16 residues. In DNA form, the CDR3 reads TGTGCCAGCAGCTTCAGTAGCGGCTACAACTCAGATACGCAGTATTTT. It translates to CASSFSSGYNSDTQYF.

The gene calls are TRBV4-1 and TRBJ1-4; TRBD1 agrees at 7 bases. V lost 2 bases and J lost 5; bases outside the gene matches: 5. The CDR3 extends over 15 amino acids. Germline V gives CDR1 MGHRA, CDR2 YSYEKL. The CDR3 sequence: CASSQTGVGNEKLFF. The CDR3 region has the DNA TGCGCCAGCAGCCAAACAGGGGTCGGGAATGAAAAACTGTTTTTT.

The V call is TRBV6-1, the J call TRBJ1-4; 10 bases line up with TRBD1. The CDR3 covers 16 residues. Germline V CDR1 and CDR2: MNHNS, SASEGT. Trimming removed 4 bases from V and 8 bases from J; junction bases left unmatched: 10. The CDR3 DNA reads TGTGCCAGCAGTGCGCGACAGGGGGCCGAGGCGGAAAAACTGTTTTTT. Amino acid sequence: CASSARQGAEAEKLFF.

The chain couples TRBV30 to TRBJ1-6; perhaps TRBD1 as D (6 bases). V dropped 1 base and J dropped 13 bases, with 14 bases sitting between them. The CDR3 extends over 13 amino acids. Germline-derived CDR1 and CDR2 are GTSNPN and SVGIG (reference sequence). The CDR3 loop reads CAWSGRTAAPLHF. For the CDR3, the DNA is TGTGCCTGGAGTGGTAGGACAGCGGCGCCCCTCCACTTT. The full variable domain, in which reference TRBV30 and TRBJ1-6 provide the parts outside the CDR3, is SQTIHQWPATLVQPVGSPLSLECTVEGTSNPNLYWYRQAAGRGLQLLFYSVGIGQISSEVPQNLSASRPQDRQFILSSKKLLLSDSGFYLCAWSGRTAAPLHFGNGTRLTVT.

J is TRBJ2-1 and V is TRBV2, with D perhaps TRBD1 (6 bases). The V end was cut by 2 bases, the J end by 7 bases, with 15 bases between. The CDR3 length is 15 residues. The germline gives CDR1 SNHLY, CDR2 FYNNEI. The CDR3 spells CASSERWTEKNEQFF. Here the CDR3 DNA reads TGTGCCAGCAGTGAACGGTGGACAGAGAAGAATGAGCAGTTCTTC.

The V call is TRBV14, the J call TRBJ1-4, with 8 bases lining up with TRBD1. Germline V lookup: CDR1 SGHDN, CDR2 FVKESK. V was pared by 4 bases and J by 5 bases, with 3 bases of the junction left unmatched. The CDR3 is made up of 14 amino acids. For the CDR3, the DNA is TGTGCCAGCAGCCTGCGGACAGGGAATGAAAAACTGTTTTTT. Translated: CASSLRTGNEKLFF. The entire variable domain, with the rest obtained from reference TRBV14 and TRBJ1-4, is as follows: EAGVTQFPSHSVIEKGQTVTLRCDPISGHDNLYWYRRVMGKEIKFLLHFVKESKQDESGMPNNRFLAERTGGTYSTLKVQPAELEDSGVYFCASSLRTGNEKLFFGSGTQLSVL.

The chain recombines TRBV28 with TRBJ1-1, with D perhaps matching TRBD1 (5 bases). V shed 5 bases and J shed 3 bases, with 16 bases lying between them. The CDR3 is 15 amino acids. Germline loops: CDR1 MDHEN, CDR2 SYDVKM. CDR3 nucleotide sequence: TGTGCCAGCAGTCTCGGGGGGGGGAAGGACACTGAAGCTTTCTTT. Its translation: CASSLGGGKDTEAFF.

This chain connects TRBV13 to TRBJ1-2, with D tentatively TRBD1 (6 bases). Germline-derived CDR1 and CDR2 are PRHDT and FYEKMQ (reference sequence). The CDR3 loop spans 14 amino acids. Deletions cut 3 bases from V and 4 bases from J, with 12 bases between. CDR3: CASSFRGGLYGYTF. The CDR3 bases are TGTGCCAGCAGCTTCCGGGGGGGGCTCTATGGCTACACCTTC.

V gene TRBV7-7 combines with J gene TRBJ2-3; 15 bases fit TRBD2. V lost 5 bases and J lost 4; bases outside the gene matches: 4. The CDR3 extends over 16 amino acids. Germline lookup yields CDR1 SSHAT and CDR2 FNYEAQ (reference sequence). The CDR3 sequence is CASSPGLAGGADTQYF. DNA for the CDR3: TGTGCCAGCAGCCCAGGACTAGCGGGGGGGGCAGATACGCAGTATTTT.

CDR3 amino acids: CASSEATASHRDSLYGYTF. In DNA form, the CDR3 reads TGTGCCAGCAGTGAAGCGACCGCCTCTCACAGGGACAGCCTCTATGGCTACACCTTC. The rearrangement links TRBV6-1 to TRBJ1-2; 7 positions match TRBD1. With V trimmed by 0 bases and J by 4 bases, 17 bases remained unmatched. This CDR3 spans 19 amino acids. The V gene's germline CDR1 is MNHNS and CDR2 SASEGT.

Points on this clone: Additional DNA sequences in this sample encode the identical CDR3. The V call is TRBV20-1, the J call TRBJ2-1; D gene uncertain. CDR1 and CDR2 (germline): DFQATT, SNEGSKA (reference sequence). The CDR3 has 11 amino acids. With 1 base removed from V and 9 bases from J, the gap between germline ends came to 7 bases. CDR3 bases: TGCAGTGCTAGAGGAGCTGGTGAGCAGTTCTTC. This codes for CSARGAGEQFF.

V gene TRBV30 combines with J gene TRBJ1-1, with a tentative D call TRBD1 (5 bases). Trimming left V 0 bases short and J 3 bases short, with 11 bases between. Germline CDR1 is GTSNPN and CDR2 is SVGIG (reference sequence). The CDR3 sequence is 14 residues long. In nucleotides, the CDR3 is TGTGCCTGGAGTGTTTGGGAGGGGTACACTGAAGCTTTCTTT. Encoded protein: CAWSVWEGYTEAFF.

The rearrangement uses TRBV2 and TRBJ1-1, with 10 bases lining up with TRBD1. This CDR3 contains 13 residues. The germline gives CDR1 SNHLY, CDR2 FYNNEI. With V trimmed by 6 bases and J by 8 bases, 6 bases remained unmatched. The CDR3 loop reads CASRPTGGAEAFF. The CDR3 DNA is TGTGCCAGCAGGCCGACAGGGGGCGCGGAAGCTTTCTTT.

The chain uses TRBV7-2 and TRBJ2-2; possibly TRBD2 for D (6 bases). V was pared by 5 bases and J by 3 bases, with 16 bases between. This CDR3 region has 16 residues. Germline values: CDR1 SGHTA, CDR2 FQGNSA. CDR3 protein: CASSQAATRHTGELFF. CDR3 coding DNA: TGTGCCAGCAGCCAGGCCGCGACTAGACACACCGGGGAGCTGTTTTTT. Combining the CDR3 with reference TRBV7-2 and TRBJ2-2 gives the whole variable domain GAGVSQSPSNKVTEKGKDVELRCDPISGHTALYWYRQSLGQGLEFLIYFQGNSAPDKSGLPSDRFSAERTGGSVSTLTIQRTQQEDSAVYLCASSQAATRHTGELFFGEGSRLTVL.

The V gene is TRBV5-1, the J gene TRBJ1-4; 7 bases are a match to TRBD1. Trimming cost V 4 bases and J 4 bases; bases outside gene matches: 4. Germline V lookup: CDR1 SGHRS, CDR2 YFSETQ. This CDR3 has 14 amino acids. The CDR3 bases are TGCGCCAGCAGCCGGGACAGCCATAATGAAAAACTGTTTTTT. This sequence encodes CASSRDSHNEKLFF. Full variable domain (remainder filled in from reference TRBV5-1 and TRBJ1-4): KAGVTQTPRYLIKTRGQQVTLSCSPISGHRSVSWYQQTPGQGLQFLFEYFSETQRNKGNFPGRFSGRQFSNSRSEMNVSTLELGDSALYLCASSRDSHNEKLFFGSGTQLSVL.

The gene calls are TRBV10-3 and TRBJ1-2; tentative D call: TRBD1 (6 bases). The CDR3 loop spans 15 amino acids. Trimming removed 2 bases from V and 0 bases from J, with 10 bases in between. Germline CDR1 reads ENHRY; CDR2 reads SYGVKD. The CDR3 sequence: CAISELDRSNYGYTF. The CDR3 region has the DNA TGTGCCATCAGTGAGCTGGACAGATCTAACTATGGCTACACCTTC.